The clone carrying this T cell receptor (beta chain) was seen a few times. Its antigen is unknown. The T cells that were sequenced for TCR beta were CD8+ and CD4+ cells from blood. Both CD4+ and CD8+ T cells were negatively isolated, and TEMRA cells underwent FACS enrichment. Reverse transcription of about 0.5 to 1 ug RNA was carried out with random hexamers. TCR beta CDR3 was amplified by immunoSEQ covering 54 Vbeta and 13 Jbeta. TCRdb called the immunoSEQ multiplex PCR reads again in MiXCR, with one record for every CDR3 protein. In the table there are around 280,000 distinct CDR3 sequences, 80% to 90% of which are singletons. The sample comes from a study of CD8 T cells in Susac syndrome. Study-wide points: The authors acknowledged that their TCR sequencing and HLA analysis involved a relatively small number of individuals.

V was shortened by 0 bases and J by 0 bases, with 15 bases between the two germline ends. Germline assignment: CDR1 SGHRS and CDR2 YFSETQ. This CDR3 region has 17 residues. This sequence was found in a human donor with multiple sclerosis. Sequenced: CD8+ T cells from PBMCs. The rearrangement uses TRBV5-1 and TRBJ1-1, with D perhaps TRBD1 (5 bases). The CDR3 here is CASSLDWGLTVNTEAFF. Here the CDR3 DNA reads TGCGCCAGCAGCTTGGATTGGGGCTTAACGGTGAACACTGAAGCTTTCTTT.